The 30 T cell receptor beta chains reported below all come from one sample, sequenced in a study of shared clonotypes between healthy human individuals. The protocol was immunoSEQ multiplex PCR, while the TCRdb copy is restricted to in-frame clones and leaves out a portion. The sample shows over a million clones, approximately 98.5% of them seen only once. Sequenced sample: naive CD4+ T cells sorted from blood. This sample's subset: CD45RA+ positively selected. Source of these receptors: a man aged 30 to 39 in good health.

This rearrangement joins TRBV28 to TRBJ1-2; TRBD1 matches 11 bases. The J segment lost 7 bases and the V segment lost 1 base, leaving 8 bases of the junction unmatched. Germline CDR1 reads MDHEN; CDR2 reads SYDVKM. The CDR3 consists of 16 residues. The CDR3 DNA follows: TGTGCCAGCAGTTTATCCGGGACAGGGGGGTTTGGTGGCTACACCTTC. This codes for CASSLSGTGGFGGYTF.

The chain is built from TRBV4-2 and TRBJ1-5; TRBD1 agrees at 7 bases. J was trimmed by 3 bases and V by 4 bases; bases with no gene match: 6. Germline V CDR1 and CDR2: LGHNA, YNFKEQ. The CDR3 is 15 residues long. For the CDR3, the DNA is TGTGCCAGCAGCCCTACAGGGGCAAACAATCAGCCCCAGCATTTT. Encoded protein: CASSPTGANNQPQHF.

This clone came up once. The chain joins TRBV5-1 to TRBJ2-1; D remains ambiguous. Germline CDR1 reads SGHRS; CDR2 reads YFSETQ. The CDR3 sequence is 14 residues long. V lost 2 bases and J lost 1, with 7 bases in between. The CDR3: CASSFAPSYNEQFF. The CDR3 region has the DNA TGCGCCAGCAGCTTTGCGCCTTCCTACAATGAGCAGTTCTTC. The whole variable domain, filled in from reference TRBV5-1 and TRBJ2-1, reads KAGVTQTPRYLIKTRGQQVTLSCSPISGHRSVSWYQQTPGQGLQFLFEYFSETQRNKGNFPGRFSGRQFSNSRSEMNVSTLELGDSALYLCASSFAPSYNEQFFGPGTRLTVL.

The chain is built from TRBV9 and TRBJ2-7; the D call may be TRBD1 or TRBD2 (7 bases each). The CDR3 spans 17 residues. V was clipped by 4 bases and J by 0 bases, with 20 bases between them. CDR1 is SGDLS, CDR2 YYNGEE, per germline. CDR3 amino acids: CASSFTGDYPPSYEQYF. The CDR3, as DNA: TGTGCCAGCAGCTTCACAGGGGACTATCCTCCCTCCTACGAGCAGTACTTC.

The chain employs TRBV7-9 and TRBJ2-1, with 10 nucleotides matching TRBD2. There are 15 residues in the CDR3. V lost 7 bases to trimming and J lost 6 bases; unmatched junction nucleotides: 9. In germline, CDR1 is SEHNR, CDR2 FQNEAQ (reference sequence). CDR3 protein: CASIGAGGPANEQFF. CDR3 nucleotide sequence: TGTGCCAGCATCGGAGCGGGAGGGCCCGCCAATGAGCAGTTCTTC.

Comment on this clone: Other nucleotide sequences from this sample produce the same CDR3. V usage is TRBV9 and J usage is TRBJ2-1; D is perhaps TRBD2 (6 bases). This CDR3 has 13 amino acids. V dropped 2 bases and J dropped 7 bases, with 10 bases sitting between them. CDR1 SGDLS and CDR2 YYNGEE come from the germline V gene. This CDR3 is CASSVVGSNEQFF. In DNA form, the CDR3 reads TGTGCCAGCAGCGTCGTCGGGAGTAATGAGCAGTTCTTC.

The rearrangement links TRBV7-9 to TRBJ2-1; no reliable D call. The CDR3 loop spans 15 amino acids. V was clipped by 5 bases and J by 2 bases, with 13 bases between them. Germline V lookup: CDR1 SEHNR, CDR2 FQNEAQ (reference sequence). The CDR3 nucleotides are TGTGCCAGCAGCCAACCGGGCTTCACCTACAATGAGCAGTTCTTC. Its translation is CASSQPGFTYNEQFF.

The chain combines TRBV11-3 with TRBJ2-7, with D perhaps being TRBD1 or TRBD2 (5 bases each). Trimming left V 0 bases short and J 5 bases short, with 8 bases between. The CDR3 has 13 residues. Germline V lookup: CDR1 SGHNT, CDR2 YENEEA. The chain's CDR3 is CASSLDRDHEQYF. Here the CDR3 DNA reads TGTGCCAGCAGCTTAGACAGGGACCACGAGCAGTACTTC.

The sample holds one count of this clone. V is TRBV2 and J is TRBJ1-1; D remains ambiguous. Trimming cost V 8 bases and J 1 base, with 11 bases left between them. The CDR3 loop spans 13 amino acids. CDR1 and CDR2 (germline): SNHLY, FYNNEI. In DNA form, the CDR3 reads TGTGCCAGCGGGCGGGAGTGGAACACTGAAGCTTTCTTT. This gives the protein CASGREWNTEAFF.

CDR3 sequence (DNA): TGTGCCAGCAGCTTGGTGACTAGCGGGAAGGGCAATGAGCAGTTCTTC. As protein: CASSLVTSGKGNEQFF. V usage is TRBV5-4 and J usage is TRBJ2-1; the match to TRBD2 covers 11 bases. This CDR3 comprises 16 residues. With V trimmed by 0 bases and J by 6 bases, 5 bases remained unmatched. CDR1 is SGHNT, CDR2 YYREEE, per germline (reference sequence).

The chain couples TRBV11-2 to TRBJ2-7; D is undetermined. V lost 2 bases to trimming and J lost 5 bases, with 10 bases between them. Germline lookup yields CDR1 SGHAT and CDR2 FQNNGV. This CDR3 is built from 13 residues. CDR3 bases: TGTGCCAGCAGCTTACTCACGGCCCACGAGCAGTACTTC. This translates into CASSLLTAHEQYF.

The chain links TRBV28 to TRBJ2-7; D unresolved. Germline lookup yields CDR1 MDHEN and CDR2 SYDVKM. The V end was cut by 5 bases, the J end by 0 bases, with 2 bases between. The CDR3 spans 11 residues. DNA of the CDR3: TGTGCCAGCAGTAACTCCTACGAGCAGTACTTC. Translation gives CASSNSYEQYF.

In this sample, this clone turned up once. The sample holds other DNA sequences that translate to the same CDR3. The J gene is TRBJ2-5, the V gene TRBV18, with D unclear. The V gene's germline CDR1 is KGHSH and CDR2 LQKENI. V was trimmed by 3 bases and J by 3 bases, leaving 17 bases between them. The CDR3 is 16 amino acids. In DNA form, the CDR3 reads TGTGCCAGCTCACCGAACGGCTATCCCGCGGAAGAGACCCAGTACTTC. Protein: CASSPNGYPAEETQYF. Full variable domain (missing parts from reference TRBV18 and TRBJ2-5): NAGVMQNPRHLVRRRGQEARLRCSPMKGHSHVYWYRQLPEEGLKFMVYLQKENIIDESGMPKERFSAEFPKEGPSILRIQQVVRGDSAAYFCASSPNGYPAEETQYFGPGTRLLVL.

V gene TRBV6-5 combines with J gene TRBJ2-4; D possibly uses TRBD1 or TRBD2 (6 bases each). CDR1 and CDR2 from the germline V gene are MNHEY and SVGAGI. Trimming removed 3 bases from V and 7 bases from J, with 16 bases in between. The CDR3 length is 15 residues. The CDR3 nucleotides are TGTGCCAGCAGTTATTCGCACAGGGAGGCGAACATTCAGTACTTC. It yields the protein CASSYSHREANIQYF.

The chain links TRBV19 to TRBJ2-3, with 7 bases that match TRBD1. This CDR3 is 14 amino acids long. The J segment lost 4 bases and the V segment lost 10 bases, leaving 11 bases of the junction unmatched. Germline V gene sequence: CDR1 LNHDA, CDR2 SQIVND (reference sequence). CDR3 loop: CATRQGFTADTQYF. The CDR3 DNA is TGTGCCACCCGACAGGGCTTTACCGCAGATACGCAGTATTTT.

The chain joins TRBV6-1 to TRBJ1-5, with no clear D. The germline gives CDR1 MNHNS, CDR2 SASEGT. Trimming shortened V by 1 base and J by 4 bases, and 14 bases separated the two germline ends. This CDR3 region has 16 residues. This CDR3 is CASSEDRTALNQPQHF. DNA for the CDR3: TGTGCCAGCAGTGAAGATCGGACGGCGCTAAATCAGCCCCAGCATTTT.

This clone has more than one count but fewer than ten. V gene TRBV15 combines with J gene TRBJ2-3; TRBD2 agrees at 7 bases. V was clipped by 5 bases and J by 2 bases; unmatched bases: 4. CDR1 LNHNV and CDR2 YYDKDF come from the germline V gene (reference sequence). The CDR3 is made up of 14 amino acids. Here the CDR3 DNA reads TGTGCCACCAGCGGTGGGAGGGCCACAGATACGCAGTATTTT. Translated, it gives CATSGGRATDTQYF.

In DNA form, the CDR3 reads TGCAGCGTTAACATTTGGCGGAAAAATGAGCAGTTCTTC. It translates to CSVNIWRKNEQFF. This chain joins TRBV29-1 and TRBJ2-1; D is ambiguous. The V gene's germline CDR1 is SQVTM and CDR2 ANQGSEA. The CDR3 covers 13 residues. The V and J ends lost 5 bases and 7 bases respectively, with 15 bases between them.

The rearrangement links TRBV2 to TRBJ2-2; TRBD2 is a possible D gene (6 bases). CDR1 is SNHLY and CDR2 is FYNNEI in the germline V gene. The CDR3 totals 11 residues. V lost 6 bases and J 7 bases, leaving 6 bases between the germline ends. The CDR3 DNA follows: TGTGCCAGCAGGCGGGACGGGGAGCTGTTTTTT. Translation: CASRRDGELFF.

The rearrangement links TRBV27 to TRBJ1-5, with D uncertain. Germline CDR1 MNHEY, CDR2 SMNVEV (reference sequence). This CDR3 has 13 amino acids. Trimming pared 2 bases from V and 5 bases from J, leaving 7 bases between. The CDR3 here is CASSLVRDQPQHF. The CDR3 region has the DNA TGTGCCAGCAGTTTAGTGCGGGATCAGCCCCAGCATTTT.

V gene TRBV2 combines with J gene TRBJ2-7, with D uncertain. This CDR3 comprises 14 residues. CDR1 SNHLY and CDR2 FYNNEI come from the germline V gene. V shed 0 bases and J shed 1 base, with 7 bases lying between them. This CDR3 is CASSEAPGSYEQYF. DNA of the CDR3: TGTGCCAGCAGTGAAGCGCCTGGATCCTACGAGCAGTACTTC.

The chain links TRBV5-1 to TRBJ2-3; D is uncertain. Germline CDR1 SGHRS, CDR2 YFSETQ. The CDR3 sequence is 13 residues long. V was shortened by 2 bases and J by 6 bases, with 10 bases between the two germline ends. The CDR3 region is CASSFEGYDTQYF. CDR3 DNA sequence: TGCGCCAGCAGCTTTGAAGGTTACGATACGCAGTATTTT.

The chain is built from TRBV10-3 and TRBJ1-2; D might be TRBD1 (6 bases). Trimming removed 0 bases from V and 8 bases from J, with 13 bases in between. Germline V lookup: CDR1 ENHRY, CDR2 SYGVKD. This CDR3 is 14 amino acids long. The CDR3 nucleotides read TGTGCCATCAGTGAGTCGCAGGGGTCGGAGGGCTACACCTTC. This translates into CAISESQGSEGYTF.

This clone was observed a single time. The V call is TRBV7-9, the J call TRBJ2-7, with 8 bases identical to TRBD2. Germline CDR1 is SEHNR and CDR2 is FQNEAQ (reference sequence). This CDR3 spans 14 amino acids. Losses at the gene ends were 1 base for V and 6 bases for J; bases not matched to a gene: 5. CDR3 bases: TGTGCCAGCAGCTTAGTTGGGACTAGGGGCGAGCAGTACTTC. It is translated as CASSLVGTRGEQYF.

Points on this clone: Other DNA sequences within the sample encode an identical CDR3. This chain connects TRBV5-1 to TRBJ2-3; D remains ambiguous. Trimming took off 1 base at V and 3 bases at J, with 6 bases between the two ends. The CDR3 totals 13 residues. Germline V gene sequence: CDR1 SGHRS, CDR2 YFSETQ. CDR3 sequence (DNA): TGCGCCAGCAGCTTGACCGGGACAGATACGCAGTATTTT. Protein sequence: CASSLTGTDTQYF. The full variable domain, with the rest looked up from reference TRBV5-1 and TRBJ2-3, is KAGVTQTPRYLIKTRGQQVTLSCSPISGHRSVSWYQQTPGQGLQFLFEYFSETQRNKGNFPGRFSGRQFSNSRSEMNVSTLELGDSALYLCASSLTGTDTQYFGPGTRLTVL.

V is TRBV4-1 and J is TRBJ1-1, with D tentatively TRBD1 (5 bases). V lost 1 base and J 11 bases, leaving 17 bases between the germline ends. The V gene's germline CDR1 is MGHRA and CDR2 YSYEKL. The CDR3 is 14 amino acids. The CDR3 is CASSQGIFGTGAFF. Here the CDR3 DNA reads TGCGCCAGCAGCCAAGGTATCTTTGGGACTGGGGCTTTCTTT.

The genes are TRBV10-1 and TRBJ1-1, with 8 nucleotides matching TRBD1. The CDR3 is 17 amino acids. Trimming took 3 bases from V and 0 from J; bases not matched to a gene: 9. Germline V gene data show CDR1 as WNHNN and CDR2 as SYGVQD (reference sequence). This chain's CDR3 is CASSDGTGRLMNTEAFF. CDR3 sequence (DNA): TGCGCCAGCAGTGACGGGACAGGTCGACTCATGAACACTGAAGCTTTCTTT.

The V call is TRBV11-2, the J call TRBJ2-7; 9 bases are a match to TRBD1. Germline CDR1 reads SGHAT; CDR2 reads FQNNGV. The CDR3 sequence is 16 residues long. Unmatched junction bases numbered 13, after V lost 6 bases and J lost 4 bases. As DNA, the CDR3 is TGTGCCAGCAGTTGGACCTCGGGACAGGGACAATACGAGCAGTACTTC. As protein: CASSWTSGQGQYEQYF.

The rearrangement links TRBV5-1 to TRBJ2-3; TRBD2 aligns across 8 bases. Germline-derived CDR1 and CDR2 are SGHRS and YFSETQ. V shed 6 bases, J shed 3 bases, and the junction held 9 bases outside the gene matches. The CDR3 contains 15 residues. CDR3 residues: CASNGIAGLTDTQYF. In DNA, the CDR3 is TGCGCCAGCAATGGGATAGCGGGATTAACAGATACGCAGTATTTT.

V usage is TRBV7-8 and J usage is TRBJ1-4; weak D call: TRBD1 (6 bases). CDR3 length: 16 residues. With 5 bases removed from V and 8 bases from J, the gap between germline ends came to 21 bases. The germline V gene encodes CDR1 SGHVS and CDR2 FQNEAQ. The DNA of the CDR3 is TGTGCCAGCAGCCCTTCTTGGAGGGGAGGGGGAGAAAAACTGTTTTTT. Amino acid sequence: CASSPSWRGGGEKLFF.